Sequencing of this T cell receptor beta chain was carried out in a study of T cells after posttransplantation cyclophosphamide. The CDR3 sequence is 15 residues long. Trimming pared 5 bases from V and 5 bases from J, leaving 18 bases between. CDR1 is PRHDT, CDR2 FYEKMQ, per germline (reference sequence). On the day of bone marrow donation, the related graft donor provided peripheral blood. Profiled with immunoSEQ multiplex PCR; TCRdb holds only in-frame clones, not every one. The repertoire includes over a thousand clones, 74% of them detected once, and about 12% sits in the top ten. This chain joins TRBV13 and TRBJ1-1; a weak D match, TRBD1 (5 bases). The clonotype comes from a man aged 45-65 years in good health, CMV-negative, and a related stem cell transplant donor. What was sequenced was memory CD8+ T cells sorted from blood. The CDR3 DNA sequence: TGTGCCAGCAGCCTCCTTCTAGGGGTTGGAACTGAAGCTTTCTTT. Translated: CASSLLLGVGTEAFF.